This T cell receptor (beta chain) was recorded in a study of early T cells in non-severe SARS-CoV-2 infection. This clonotype has more than one count but fewer than ten. TCRdb independently ran MiXCR on the 5' RACE reads; one entry per CDR3 protein. The sample contains over 45,000 distinct CDR3 sequences, 6.6% of which appear only once. The receptor was derived from an adult who was a healthcare worker with PCR-confirmed SARS-CoV-2 infection or an uninfected control (not recorded which). Sample: whole blood, taken at baseline.

The CDR3 loop reads CASGLSPGRGLQETQYF. The CDR3 nucleotides are TGTGCTAGTGGTTTGTCCCCAGGGAGAGGGCTACAAGAGACCCAGTACTTC. The chain carries TRBV12-5 and TRBJ2-5; TRBD1 or TRBD2 may be the D gene (5 bases each). The CDR3 is 17 residues long. Trimming left V 2 bases short and J 2 bases short, with 18 bases between. Germline CDR1 LGHNT, CDR2 FRNRAP.